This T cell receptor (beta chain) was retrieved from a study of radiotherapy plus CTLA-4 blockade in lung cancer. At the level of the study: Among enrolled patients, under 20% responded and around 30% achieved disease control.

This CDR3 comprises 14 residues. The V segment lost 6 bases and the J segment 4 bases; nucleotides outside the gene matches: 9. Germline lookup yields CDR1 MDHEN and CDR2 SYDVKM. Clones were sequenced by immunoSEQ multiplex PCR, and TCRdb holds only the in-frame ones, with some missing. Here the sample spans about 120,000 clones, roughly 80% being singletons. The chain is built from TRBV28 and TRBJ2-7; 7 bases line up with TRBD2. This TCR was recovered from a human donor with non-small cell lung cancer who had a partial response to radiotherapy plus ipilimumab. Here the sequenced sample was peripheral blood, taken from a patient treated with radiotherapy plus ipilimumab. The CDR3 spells CASSPRAGDYEQYV. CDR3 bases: TGTGCCAGCAGCCCCCGGGCGGGAGATTACGAGCAGTACGTC.